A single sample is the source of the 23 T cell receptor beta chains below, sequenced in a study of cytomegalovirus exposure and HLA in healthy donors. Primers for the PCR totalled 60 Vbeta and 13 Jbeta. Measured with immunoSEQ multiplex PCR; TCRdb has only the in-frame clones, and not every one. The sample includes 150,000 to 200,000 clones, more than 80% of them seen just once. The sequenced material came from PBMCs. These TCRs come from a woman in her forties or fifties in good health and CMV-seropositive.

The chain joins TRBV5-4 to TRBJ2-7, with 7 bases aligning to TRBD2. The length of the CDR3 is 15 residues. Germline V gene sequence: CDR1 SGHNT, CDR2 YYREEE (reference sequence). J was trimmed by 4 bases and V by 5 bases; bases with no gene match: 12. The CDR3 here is CASSSAGGVFYEQYF. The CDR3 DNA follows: TGTGCCAGCAGTTCGGCTGGGGGGGTATTTTACGAGCAGTACTTC.

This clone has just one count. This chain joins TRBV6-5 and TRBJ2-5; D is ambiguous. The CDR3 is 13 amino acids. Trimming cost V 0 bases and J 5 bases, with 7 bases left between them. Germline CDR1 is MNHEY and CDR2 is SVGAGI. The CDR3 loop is CASSYSRAETQYF. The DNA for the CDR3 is TGTGCCAGCAGTTACTCGAGAGCCGAGACCCAGTACTTC.

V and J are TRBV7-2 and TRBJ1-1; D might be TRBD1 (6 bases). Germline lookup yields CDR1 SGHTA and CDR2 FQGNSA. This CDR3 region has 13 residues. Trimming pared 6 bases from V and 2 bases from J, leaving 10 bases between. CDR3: CASSSTGNTEAFF. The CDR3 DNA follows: TGTGCCAGCAGTTCGACAGGAAACACTGAAGCTTTCTTT.

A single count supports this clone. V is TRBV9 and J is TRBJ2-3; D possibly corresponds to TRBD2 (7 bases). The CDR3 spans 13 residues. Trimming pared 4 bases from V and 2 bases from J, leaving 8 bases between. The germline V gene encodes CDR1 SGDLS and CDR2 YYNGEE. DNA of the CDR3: TGTGCCAGCAGCCGGGGGGCCACAGATACGCAGTATTTT. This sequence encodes CASSRGATDTQYF.

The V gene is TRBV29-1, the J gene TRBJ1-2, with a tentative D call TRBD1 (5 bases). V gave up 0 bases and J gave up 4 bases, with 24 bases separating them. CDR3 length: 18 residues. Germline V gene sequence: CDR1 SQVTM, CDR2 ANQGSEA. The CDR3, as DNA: TGCAGCGTTGAAGAAGTATTGTTGGGCAGGGAATTTAGCTATGGCTACACCTTC. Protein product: CSVEEVLLGREFSYGYTF.

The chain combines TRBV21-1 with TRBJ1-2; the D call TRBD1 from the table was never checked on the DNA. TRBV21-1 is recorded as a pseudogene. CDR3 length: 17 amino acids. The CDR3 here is CASSKGGGQGANYGYTF. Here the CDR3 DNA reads TGTGCCAGCAGCAAAGGTGGGGGACAGGGCGCTAACTATGGCTACACCTTC.

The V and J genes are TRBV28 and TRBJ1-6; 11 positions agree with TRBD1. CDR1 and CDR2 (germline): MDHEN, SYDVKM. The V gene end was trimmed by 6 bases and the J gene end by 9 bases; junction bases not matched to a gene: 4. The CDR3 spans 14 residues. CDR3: CASRPGTGGSPLHF. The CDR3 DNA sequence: TGTGCCAGCAGACCCGGGACAGGGGGTTCACCCCTCCACTTT.

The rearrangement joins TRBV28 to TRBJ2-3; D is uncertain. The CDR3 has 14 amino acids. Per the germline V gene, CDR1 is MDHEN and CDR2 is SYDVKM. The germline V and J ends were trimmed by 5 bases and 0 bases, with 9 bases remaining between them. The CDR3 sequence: CASSLLSSTDTQYF. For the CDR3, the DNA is TGTGCCAGCAGTCTCCTGTCTAGCACAGATACGCAGTATTTT.

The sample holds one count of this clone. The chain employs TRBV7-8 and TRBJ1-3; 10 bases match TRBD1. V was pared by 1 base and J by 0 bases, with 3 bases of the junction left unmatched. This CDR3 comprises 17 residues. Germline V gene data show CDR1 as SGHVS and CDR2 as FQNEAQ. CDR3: CASSLVGTGASGNTIYF. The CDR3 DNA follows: TGTGCCAGCAGCTTAGTTGGGACAGGGGCCTCTGGAAACACCATATATTTT.

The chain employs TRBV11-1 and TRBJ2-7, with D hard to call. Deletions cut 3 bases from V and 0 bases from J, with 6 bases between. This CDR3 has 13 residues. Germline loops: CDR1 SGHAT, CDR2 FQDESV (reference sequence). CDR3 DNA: TGTGCCAGCAGCTTCTCCCTCTCCTACGAGCAGTACTTC. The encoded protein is CASSFSLSYEQYF.

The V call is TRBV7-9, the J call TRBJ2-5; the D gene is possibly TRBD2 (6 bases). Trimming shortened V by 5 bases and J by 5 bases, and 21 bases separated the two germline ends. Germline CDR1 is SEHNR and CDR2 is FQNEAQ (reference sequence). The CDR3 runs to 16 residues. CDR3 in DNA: TGTGCCAGCAGCAGTCCGACTAGTGGCGCTCTCGAGACCCAGTACTTC. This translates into CASSSPTSGALETQYF.

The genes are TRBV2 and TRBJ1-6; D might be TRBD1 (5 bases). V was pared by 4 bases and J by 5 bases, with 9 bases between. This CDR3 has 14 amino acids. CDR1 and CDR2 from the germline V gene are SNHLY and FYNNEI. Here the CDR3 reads CASSVGGNNSPLHF. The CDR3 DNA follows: TGTGCCAGCAGTGTGGGGGGTAATAATTCACCCCTCCACTTT.

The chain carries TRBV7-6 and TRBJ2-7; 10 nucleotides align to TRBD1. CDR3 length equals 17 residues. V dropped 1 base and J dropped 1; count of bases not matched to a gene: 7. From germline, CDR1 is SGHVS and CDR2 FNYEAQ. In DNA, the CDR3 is TGTGCCAGCAGCTTAGAGACCCGGGACAGGGGTTCCTACGAGCAGTACTTC. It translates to CASSLETRDRGSYEQYF. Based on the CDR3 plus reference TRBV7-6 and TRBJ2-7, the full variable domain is GAGVSQSPRYKVTKRGQDVALRCDPISGHVSLYWYRQALGQGPEFLTYFNYEAQQDKSGLPNDRFSAERPEGSISTLTIQRTEQRDSAMYRCASSLETRDRGSYEQYFGPGTRLTVT.

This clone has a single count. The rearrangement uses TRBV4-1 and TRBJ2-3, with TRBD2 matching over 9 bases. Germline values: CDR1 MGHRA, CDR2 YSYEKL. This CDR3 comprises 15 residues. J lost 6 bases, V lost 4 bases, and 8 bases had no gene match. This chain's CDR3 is CASSPLGRGGDTQYF. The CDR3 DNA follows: TGCGCCAGCAGCCCATTAGGGCGGGGGGGCGATACGCAGTATTTT.

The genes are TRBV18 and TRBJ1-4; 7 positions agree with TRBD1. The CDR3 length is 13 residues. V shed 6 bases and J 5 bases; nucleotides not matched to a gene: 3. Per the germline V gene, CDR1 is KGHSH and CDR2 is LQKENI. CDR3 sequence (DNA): TGTGCCAGCTCCCGGGGACAGAATGAAAAACTGTTTTTT. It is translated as CASSRGQNEKLFF.

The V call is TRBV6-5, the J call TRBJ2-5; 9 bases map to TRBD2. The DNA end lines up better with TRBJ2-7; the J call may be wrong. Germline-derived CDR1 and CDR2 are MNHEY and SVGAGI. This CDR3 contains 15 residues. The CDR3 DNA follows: TGTGCCAGCATGCGAGGAGCGGGAGGCTCCTACGAGCAGTACTTC. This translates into CASMRGAGGSYEQYF.

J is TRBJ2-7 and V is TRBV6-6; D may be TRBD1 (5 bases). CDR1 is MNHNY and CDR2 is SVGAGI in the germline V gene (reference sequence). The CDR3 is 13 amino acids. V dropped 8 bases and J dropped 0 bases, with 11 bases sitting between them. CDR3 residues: CASGHPNSYEQYF. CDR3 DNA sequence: TGTGCCAGCGGACACCCGAACTCCTACGAGCAGTACTTC.

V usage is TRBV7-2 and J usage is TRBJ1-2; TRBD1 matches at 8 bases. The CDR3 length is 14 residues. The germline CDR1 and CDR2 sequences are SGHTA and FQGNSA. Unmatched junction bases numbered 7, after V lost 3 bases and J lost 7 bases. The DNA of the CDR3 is TGTGCCAGCAGCTTGCTTTCAGGGGGCGGTGGCTACACCTTC. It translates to CASSLLSGGGGYTF.

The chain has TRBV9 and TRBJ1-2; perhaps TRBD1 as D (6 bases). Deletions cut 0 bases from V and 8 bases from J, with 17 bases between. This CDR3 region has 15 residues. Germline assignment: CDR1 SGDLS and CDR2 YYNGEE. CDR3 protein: CASSVGSRVGGGYTF. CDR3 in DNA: TGTGCCAGCAGCGTAGGGTCCAGGGTTGGGGGCGGCTACACCTTC.

In nucleotides, the CDR3 is TGCAGCGTGAGGGAGGGAACAGATACGCAGTATTTT. It codes for CSVREGTDTQYF. The V gene is TRBV29-1, the J gene TRBJ2-3; the match to TRBD2 covers 7 bases. The trim removed 6 bases at V and 3 bases at J, leaving 3 bases unmatched. Germline-derived CDR1 and CDR2 are SQVTM and ANQGSEA. The CDR3 has 12 residues.

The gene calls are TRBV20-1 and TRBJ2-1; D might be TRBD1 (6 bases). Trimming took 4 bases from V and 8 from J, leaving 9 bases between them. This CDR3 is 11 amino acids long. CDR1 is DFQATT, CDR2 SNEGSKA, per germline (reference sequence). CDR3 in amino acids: CSANRDDEQFF. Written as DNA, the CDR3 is TGCAGTGCTAACAGGGACGATGAGCAGTTCTTC.

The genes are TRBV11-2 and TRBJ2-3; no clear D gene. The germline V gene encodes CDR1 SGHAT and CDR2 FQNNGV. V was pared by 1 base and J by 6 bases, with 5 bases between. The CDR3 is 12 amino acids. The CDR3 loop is CASSLALDTQYF. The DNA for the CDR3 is TGTGCCAGCAGCTTAGCGTTGGATACGCAGTATTTT.

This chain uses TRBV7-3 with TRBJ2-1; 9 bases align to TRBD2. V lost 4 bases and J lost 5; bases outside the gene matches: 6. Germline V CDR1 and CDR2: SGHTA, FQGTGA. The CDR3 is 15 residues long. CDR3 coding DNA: TGTGCCAGCAGCTCTCAGGGACTAGCTCACAATGAGCAGTTCTTC. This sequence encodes CASSSQGLAHNEQFF.